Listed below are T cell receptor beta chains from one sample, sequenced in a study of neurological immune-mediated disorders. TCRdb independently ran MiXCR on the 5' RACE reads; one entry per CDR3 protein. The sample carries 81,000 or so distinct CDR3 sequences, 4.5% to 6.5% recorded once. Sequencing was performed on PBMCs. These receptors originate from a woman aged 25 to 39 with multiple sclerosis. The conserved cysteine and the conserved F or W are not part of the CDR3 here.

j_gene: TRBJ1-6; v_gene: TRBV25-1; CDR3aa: ATHQGAWNSPLH
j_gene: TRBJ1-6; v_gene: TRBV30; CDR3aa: AWSVLVEGAPRNSPLH
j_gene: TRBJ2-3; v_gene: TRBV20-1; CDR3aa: SARTWGSTDTQY
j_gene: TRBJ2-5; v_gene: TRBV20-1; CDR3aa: SARAGQVQETQY
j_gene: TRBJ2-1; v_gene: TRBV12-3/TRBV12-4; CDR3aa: ASSFETSNNEQF
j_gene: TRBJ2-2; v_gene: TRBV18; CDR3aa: ASSRETNTGELF
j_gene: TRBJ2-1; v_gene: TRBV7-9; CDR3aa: ASSLSLGLGNEQF
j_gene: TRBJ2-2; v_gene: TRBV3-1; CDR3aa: ASSPSGGATGELF
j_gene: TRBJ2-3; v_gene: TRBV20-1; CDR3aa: SARDSAGAGNTQY
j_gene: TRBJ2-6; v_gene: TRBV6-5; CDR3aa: ASRIVSGANVLT